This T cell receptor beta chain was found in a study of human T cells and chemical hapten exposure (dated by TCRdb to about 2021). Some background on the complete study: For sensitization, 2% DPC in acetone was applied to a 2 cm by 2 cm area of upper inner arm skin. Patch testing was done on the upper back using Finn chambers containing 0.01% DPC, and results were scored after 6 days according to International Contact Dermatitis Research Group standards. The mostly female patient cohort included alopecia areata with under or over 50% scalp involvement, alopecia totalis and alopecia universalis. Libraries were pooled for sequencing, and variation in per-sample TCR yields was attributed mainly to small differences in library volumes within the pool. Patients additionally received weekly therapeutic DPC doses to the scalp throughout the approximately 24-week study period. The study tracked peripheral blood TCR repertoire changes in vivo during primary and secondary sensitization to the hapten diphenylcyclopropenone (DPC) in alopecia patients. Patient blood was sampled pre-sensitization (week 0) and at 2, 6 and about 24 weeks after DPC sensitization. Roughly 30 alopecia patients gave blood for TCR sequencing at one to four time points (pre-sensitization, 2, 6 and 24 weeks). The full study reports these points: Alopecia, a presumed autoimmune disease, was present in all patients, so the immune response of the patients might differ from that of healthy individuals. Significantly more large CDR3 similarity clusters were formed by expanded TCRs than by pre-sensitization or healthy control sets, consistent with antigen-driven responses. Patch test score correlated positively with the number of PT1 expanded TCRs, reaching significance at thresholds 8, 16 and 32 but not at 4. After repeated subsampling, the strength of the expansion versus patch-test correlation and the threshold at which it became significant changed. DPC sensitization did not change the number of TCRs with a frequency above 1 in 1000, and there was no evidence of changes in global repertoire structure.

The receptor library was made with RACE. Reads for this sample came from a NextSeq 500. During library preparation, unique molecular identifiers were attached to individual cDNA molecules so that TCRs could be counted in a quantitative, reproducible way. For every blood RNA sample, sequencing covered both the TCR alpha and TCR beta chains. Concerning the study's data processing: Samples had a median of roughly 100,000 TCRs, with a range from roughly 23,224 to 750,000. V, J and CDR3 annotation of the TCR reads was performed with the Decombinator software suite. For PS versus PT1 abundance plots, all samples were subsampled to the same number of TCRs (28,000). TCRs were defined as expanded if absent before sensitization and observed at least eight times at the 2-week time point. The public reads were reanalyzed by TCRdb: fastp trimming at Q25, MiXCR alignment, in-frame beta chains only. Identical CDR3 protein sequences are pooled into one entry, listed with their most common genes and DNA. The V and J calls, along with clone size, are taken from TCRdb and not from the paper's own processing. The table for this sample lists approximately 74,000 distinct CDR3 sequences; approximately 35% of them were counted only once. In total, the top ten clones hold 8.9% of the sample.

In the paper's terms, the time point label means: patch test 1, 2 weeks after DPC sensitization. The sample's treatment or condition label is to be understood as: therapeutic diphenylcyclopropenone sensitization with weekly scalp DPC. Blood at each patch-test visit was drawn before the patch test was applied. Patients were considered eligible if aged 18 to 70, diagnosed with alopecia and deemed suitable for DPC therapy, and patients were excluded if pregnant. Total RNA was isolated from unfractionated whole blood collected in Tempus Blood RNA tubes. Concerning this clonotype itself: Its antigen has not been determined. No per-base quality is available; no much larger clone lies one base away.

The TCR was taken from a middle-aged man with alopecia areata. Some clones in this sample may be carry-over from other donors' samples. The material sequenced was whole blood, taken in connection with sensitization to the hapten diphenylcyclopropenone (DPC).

The CDR3 protein is CASSYSPGPGELFF. The DNA is TGTGCCAGCAGTTACTCGCCAGGGCCCGGGGAGCTGTTTTTT. Here the chain combines TRBV6-2 or TRBV6-3 and TRBJ2-2; TRBD1 could be the D gene, as 5 bases match. V and J lose 0 bases and 6 bases, and a span of 8 bases separates them. According to the germline V gene, CDR1 reads MNHEY and CDR2 reads SVGEGT. The CDR3 holds 14 amino acids from the cysteine to the phenylalanine. Left in the record is the CDR3 DNA by itself, 42 bases read in frame from the first base.